This record concerns one TCR beta chain sequence. What it recognizes is unknown. Unique molecular identifier tags were affixed to discrete cDNA molecules. TCRdb re-called the 5' RACE reads with MiXCR, one entry per CDR3 protein. This sample yields 87,000 or so distinct CDR3 sequences, of which over 9% are seen a single time; over 6% belongs to the top ten. This entry belongs to a study of early T cells in non-severe SARS-CoV-2 infection. Study in general: Sequencing used unsorted whole-blood bulk RNA, so chains lack pairing. Study results and caveats: The study's VDJdb matching favored anti-spike CD8 responses and missed private and CD4 specificities.

Per the germline V gene, CDR1 is MNHEY and CDR2 is SVGEGT. J lost 1 base, V lost 5 bases, and 13 bases had no gene match. This CDR3 has 17 amino acids. The origin of this receptor is an adult who was a healthcare worker with PCR-confirmed SARS-CoV-2 infection or an uninfected control (not recorded which). The chain carries TRBV6-2 or TRBV6-3 and TRBJ2-7; 8 bases are a match to TRBD1. The sequenced material came from whole blood. Written as DNA, the CDR3 is TGTGCCAGCAGTCCCGGGGCAGGGGGCTTGTTGTCCTACGAGCAGTACTTC. This encodes CASSPGAGGLLSYEQYF.